These 23 T cell receptor beta chains originate from one sample sequenced in a study of OX40 agonist ivuxolimab in advanced cancers. Sequencing used immunoSEQ multiplex PCR; TCRdb keeps in-frame clones, though not all of them. This sample carries about 77,000 clones, roughly 80% of them seen once, and the ten largest clones take around 4.2%. The specimen comprised CD4+ or CD8+ T cells sorted from blood, sampled in a trial of the OX40 agonist ivuxolimab. Source of these receptors: an adult with an advanced solid tumor such as melanoma, head and neck, liver or kidney cancer.

This clone was seen a handful of times. The V call is TRBV4-1, the J call TRBJ1-3, with TRBD1 as a possible D gene (6 bases). The V and J ends lost 3 bases and 0 bases respectively, with 21 bases between them. CDR3 length: 19 amino acids. The germline V gene has CDR1 MGHRA and CDR2 YSYEKL. The CDR3 DNA sequence: TGCGCCAGCAGCCACCACCGGCGACAGGCCCCCGACTCTGGAAACACCATATATTTT. Translating gives CASSHHRRQAPDSGNTIYF.

This chain uses TRBV28 with TRBJ2-5, with 7 positions matching TRBD1. Trimming removed 3 bases from V and 2 bases from J; junction bases left unmatched: 6. This CDR3 is built from 15 residues. Germline CDR1 reads MDHEN; CDR2 reads SYDVKM. CDR3 nucleotide sequence: TGTGCCAGCAGTTTTTTTGGACAGGCGCAAGAGACCCAGTACTTC. The encoded protein is CASSFFGQAQETQYF.

This clone was observed a few times. This chain uses TRBV2 with TRBJ1-5; TRBD1 might be the D (5 bases). Germline CDR1 SNHLY, CDR2 FYNNEI. This CDR3 has 14 amino acids. Trimming removed 6 bases from V and 6 bases from J, with 15 bases in between. The chain's CDR3 is CASSDVTGTQPQHF. Here the CDR3 DNA reads TGTGCCAGCAGCGATGTTACCGGGACTCAGCCCCAGCATTTT.

The chain joins TRBV5-4 to TRBJ2-5; no clear D. CDR3 size: 15 residues. Trimming cost V 1 base and J 5 bases, with 15 bases left between them. The V gene's germline CDR1 is SGHNT and CDR2 YYREEE (reference sequence). The CDR3 spells CASSLKIGGGETQYF. The CDR3 nucleotides are TGTGCCAGCAGCTTGAAGATCGGCGGTGGGGAGACCCAGTACTTC.

The chain couples TRBV19 to TRBJ1-2; 7 nucleotides line up with TRBD1. V was pared by 6 bases and J by 4 bases, with 20 bases of the junction left unmatched. Per germline, CDR1 LNHDA and CDR2 SQIVND (reference sequence). CDR3 length equals 18 residues. The CDR3 is CASSPNTGQKRRGYGYTF. CDR3 DNA sequence: TGTGCCAGTAGCCCCAATACGGGACAGAAAAGACGGGGCTATGGCTACACCTTC.

The V call is TRBV6-6, the J call TRBJ2-7; D unclear. V was clipped by 0 bases and J by 2 bases, with 14 bases between them. Germline loops: CDR1 MNHNY, CDR2 SVGAGI (reference sequence). The CDR3 contains 16 residues. Here the CDR3 DNA reads TGTGCCAGCAGTTACTCGGCATCGGACCAAGCCTACGAGCAGTACTTC. Residues: CASSYSASDQAYEQYF.

The chain uses TRBV6-6 and TRBJ1-2; 8 bases align to TRBD1. Trimming took 10 bases from V and 4 from J; bases not matched to a gene: 11. The V gene's germline CDR1 is MNHNY and CDR2 SVGAGI (reference sequence). The CDR3 extends over 14 amino acids. The CDR3 loop reads CATSPPGQVYGYTF. Here the CDR3 DNA reads TGTGCCACCTCTCCCCCGGGACAGGTCTATGGCTACACCTTC.

This clone has just a few counts. The CDR3 sequence is CASTQDSNQPQHF. As DNA, the CDR3 is TGTGCCAGTACACAGGATAGCAATCAGCCCCAGCATTTT. The gene calls are TRBV19 and TRBJ1-5, with D tentatively TRBD1 (5 bases). V was pared by 7 bases and J by 0 bases, with 7 bases between. Germline-derived CDR1 and CDR2 are LNHDA and SQIVND (reference sequence). The CDR3 sequence is 13 residues long.

The V gene is TRBV5-1, the J gene TRBJ2-5, with 11 bases identical to TRBD2. V shed 3 bases, J shed 4 bases, and the junction held 2 bases outside the gene matches. Germline V lookup: CDR1 SGHRS, CDR2 YFSETQ. The CDR3 totals 14 residues. This CDR3 is CASSSLAGGETQYF. The CDR3 coding sequence is TGCGCCAGCAGCTCCCTAGCGGGGGGAGAGACCCAGTACTTC.

This chain uses TRBV6-1 with TRBJ1-2; no clear D gene. Germline V lookup: CDR1 MNHNS, CDR2 SASEGT. Trimming took 6 bases from V and 4 from J, leaving 9 bases between them. The CDR3 has 12 amino acids. Here the CDR3 reads CASSPASYGYTF. The CDR3 DNA follows: TGTGCCAGCAGCCCGGCGAGCTATGGCTACACCTTC.

This chain joins TRBV6-5 and TRBJ2-1; D is unresolved. The CDR3 loop spans 14 amino acids. Trimming took off 7 bases at V and 10 bases at J, with 20 bases between the two ends. The germline V gene has CDR1 MNHEY and CDR2 SVGAGI. The CDR3 sequence: CASTLLSGVTEQFF. The CDR3 nucleotides read TGTGCCAGCACTTTACTCAGTGGGGTTACGGAGCAGTTCTTC.

The chain combines TRBV2 with TRBJ1-3; D gene uncertain. Trimming removed 4 bases at V and 0 bases at J, with 10 bases between. This CDR3 comprises 15 residues. Germline V lookup: CDR1 SNHLY, CDR2 FYNNEI. The CDR3 is CASSGPRVSGNTIYF. CDR3 in DNA: TGTGCCAGCAGTGGCCCCCGTGTCTCTGGAAACACCATATATTTT.

J is TRBJ2-1 and V is TRBV7-3; 8 nucleotides match TRBD2. Germline values: CDR1 SGHTA, CDR2 FQGTGA. Trimming took 2 bases from V and 7 from J; bases not matched to a gene: 7. The CDR3 has 15 amino acids. CDR3 coding DNA: TGTGCCAGCAGCTTATCCAGGACTAGCACGAATGAGCAGTTCTTC. Protein sequence: CASSLSRTSTNEQFF.

The chain has TRBV5-1 and TRBJ2-4, with D perhaps matching TRBD1 or TRBD2 (5 bases each). Trimming removed 3 bases at V and 9 bases at J, with 13 bases between. Germline V CDR1 and CDR2: SGHRS, YFSETQ. CDR3 length equals 13 residues. This chain's CDR3 is CASSWAAGSIQYF. CDR3 sequence (DNA): TGCGCCAGCAGCTGGGCGGCAGGGAGCATTCAGTACTTC.

J is TRBJ1-5 and V is TRBV28, with TRBD1 as a possible D gene (5 bases). Trimming pared 5 bases from V and 0 bases from J, leaving 8 bases between. This CDR3 has 14 amino acids. Germline CDR1 reads MDHEN; CDR2 reads SYDVKM. In nucleotides, the CDR3 is TGTGCCAGCAGTGGACACCTTAGCAATCAGCCCCAGCATTTT. Residues: CASSGHLSNQPQHF.

The chain is built from TRBV9 and TRBJ1-3; 8 bases are shared with TRBD1. The CDR3 runs to 15 residues. The V and J ends lost 3 bases and 2 bases, in that order; junction bases with no gene match: 4. Germline V lookup: CDR1 SGDLS, CDR2 YYNGEE. Here the CDR3 reads CASSDRTGPGNTIYF. DNA of the CDR3: TGTGCCAGCAGCGATCGGACAGGGCCTGGAAACACCATATATTTT.

With respect to this clone: Other DNA sequences in this sample translate to the same CDR3. The genes are TRBV27 and TRBJ2-5, with 7 nucleotides matching TRBD2. The V and J ends lost 6 bases and 1 base, in that order; junction bases with no gene match: 8. The length of the CDR3 is 15 residues. Per the germline V gene, CDR1 is MNHEY and CDR2 is SMNVEV (reference sequence). For the CDR3, the DNA is TGTGCCAGCAGCTCAGGCGGGGGTGTCCAAGAGACCCAGTACTTC. Its translation: CASSSGGGVQETQYF.

The chain carries TRBV7-2 and TRBJ1-3, with D uncertain. This CDR3 is built from 14 residues. Germline-derived CDR1 and CDR2 are SGHTA and FQGNSA. V lost 5 bases, J lost 2 bases, and 10 bases lay in between. CDR3 nucleotides: TGTGCCAGCAGCGTGGGGAGTGCTGGAAACACCATATATTTT. Amino acids: CASSVGSAGNTIYF.

This clone showed up just once. The chain carries TRBV9 and TRBJ2-2, with D perhaps matching TRBD1 (6 bases). The CDR3 has 17 residues. CDR1 and CDR2 from the germline V gene are SGDLS and YYNGEE. The germline V and J ends were trimmed by 2 bases and 4 bases, with 18 bases remaining between them. Written as DNA, the CDR3 is TGTGCCAGCAGCGTCCAAACTGGGGGCGCCGGCACCGGGGAGCTGTTTTTT. Its protein product is CASSVQTGGAGTGELFF.

This chain connects TRBV5-1 to TRBJ2-3; 8 bases map to TRBD2. V was pared by 0 bases and J by 2 bases, with 5 bases of the junction left unmatched. CDR3 length: 16 amino acids. The germline V gene encodes CDR1 SGHRS and CDR2 YFSETQ. The CDR3 region is CASSLGASGLTDTQYF. The CDR3 DNA reads TGCGCCAGCAGCTTGGGGGCTAGCGGGCTCACAGATACGCAGTATTTT.

The chain uses TRBV7-6 and TRBJ1-6; D is ambiguous. Germline V lookup: CDR1 SGHVS, CDR2 FNYEAQ. CDR3 length: 16 residues. V lost 5 bases, J lost 6 bases, and 17 bases lay in between. In DNA, the CDR3 is TGTGCCAGCAGCGCCCGAGCGAGCCTCGCTAATTCACCCCTCCACTTT. Amino acid sequence: CASSARASLANSPLHF.

In DNA form, the CDR3 reads TGCGCCAGCAGCTTGGACGGCCTGCAGTACTTC. As protein: CASSLDGLQYF. The genes are TRBV5-1 and TRBJ2-7, with D unclear. The CDR3 totals 11 residues. V was shortened by 0 bases and J by 9 bases, with 7 bases between the two germline ends. Germline V gene sequence: CDR1 SGHRS, CDR2 YFSETQ.

The chain links TRBV11-3 to TRBJ2-5; 13 bases are a match to TRBD2. The CDR3 has 16 residues. V trimming: 5 bases; J trimming: 4 bases; junction bases outside the gene matches: 7. In germline, CDR1 is SGHNT, CDR2 YENEEA. CDR3 amino acids: CASSPGLAGAGETQYF. The CDR3 bases are TGTGCCAGCAGCCCAGGACTAGCGGGAGCGGGAGAGACCCAGTACTTC.